The 30 T cell receptor beta chains listed next were all sequenced from one sample in a study of blood T cell repertoires in COVID-19. Assay used: immunoSEQ multiplex PCR; TCRdb lists only in-frame clones, some missing. Of about 330,000 clones detected, around four fifths appear once; the ten largest clones hold about 1.2%. Source material: peripheral blood. These receptors were obtained from a woman aged 45-65 years with acute or convalescent COVID-19.

This clone was observed once. The CDR3 region is CASSSGLINTDTQYF. CDR3 in DNA: TGTGCCAGCAGCTCCGGACTGATAAACACAGATACGCAGTATTTT. The chain employs TRBV11-1 and TRBJ2-3; tentatively, D is TRBD2 (5 bases). Germline V gene data show CDR1 as SGHAT and CDR2 as FQDESV (reference sequence). CDR3 length: 15 residues. V was cut by 4 bases and J by 2 bases, with 13 bases left in between.

V usage is TRBV6-5 and J usage is TRBJ1-3, with a tentative D call TRBD1 (5 bases). This CDR3 region has 14 residues. Germline lookup yields CDR1 MNHEY and CDR2 SVGAGI. V lost 5 bases, J lost 0 bases, and 8 bases lay in between. The CDR3 DNA is TGTGCCAGCAGTCAGGGAATCTCTGGAAACACCATATATTTT. Its translation is CASSQGISGNTIYF.

The rearrangement uses TRBV7-9 and TRBJ2-1; 10 nucleotides agree with TRBD2. V was clipped by 1 base and J by 7 bases; unmatched bases: 4. From germline, CDR1 is SEHNR and CDR2 FQNEAQ (reference sequence). The CDR3 length is 15 residues. The CDR3 DNA follows: TGTGCCAGCAGCTTAGTGGCTAGCGGGGGAAATGAGCAGTTCTTC. Translated, it gives CASSLVASGGNEQFF.

The chain carries TRBV4-1 and TRBJ1-2; 9 positions agree with TRBD1. V trimming: 0 bases; J trimming: 2 bases; junction bases outside the gene matches: 4. There are 16 residues in the CDR3. Germline lookup yields CDR1 MGHRA and CDR2 YSYEKL. The CDR3 reads CASSQDRDRENYGYTF. The CDR3 nucleotides read TGCGCCAGCAGCCAAGATCGGGACAGGGAAAACTATGGCTACACCTTC.

The V gene is TRBV25-1, the J gene TRBJ1-3, with unresolved D. Trimming took off 6 bases at V and 1 base at J, with 4 bases between the two ends. The germline V gene has CDR1 MGHDK and CDR2 SYGVNS. The CDR3 covers 12 residues. This chain's CDR3 is CASSTSGNTIYF. The CDR3 bases are TGTGCCAGCAGCACTTCTGGAAACACCATATATTTT.

The gene calls are TRBV2 and TRBJ1-3, with 7 bases identical to TRBD1. V shed 8 bases, J shed 2 bases, and the junction held 3 bases outside the gene matches. Germline CDR1 SNHLY, CDR2 FYNNEI. The length of the CDR3 is 13 residues. CDR3 nucleotide sequence: TGTGCCAGCCTTGACAGGGCTGGAAACACCATATATTTT. Protein sequence: CASLDRAGNTIYF.

This clone came up a few times. CDR3 coding DNA: TGCGCCAGCAGCTCAGTGACAAAGGGGGATACTGAAGCTTTCTTT. It translates to CASSSVTKGDTEAFF. The V and J genes are TRBV5-1 and TRBJ1-1; D may be TRBD1 (6 bases). Per the germline V gene, CDR1 is SGHRS and CDR2 is YFSETQ. Trimming removed 3 bases at V and 5 bases at J, with 17 bases between. The CDR3 spans 15 residues.

This chain links TRBV5-1 with TRBJ1-1, with 10 bases lining up with TRBD1. The CDR3 extends over 16 amino acids. The V segment lost 4 bases and the J segment 3 bases; nucleotides outside the gene matches: 9. Germline CDR1 reads SGHRS; CDR2 reads YFSETQ. CDR3 nucleotides: TGCGCCAGCAGCCCCAGACAGGGGGCAGGGGACACTGAAGCTTTCTTT. It codes for CASSPRQGAGDTEAFF. The full variable domain, its missing parts supplied by reference TRBV5-1 and TRBJ1-1, is KAGVTQTPRYLIKTRGQQVTLSCSPISGHRSVSWYQQTPGQGLQFLFEYFSETQRNKGNFPGRFSGRQFSNSRSEMNVSTLELGDSALYLCASSPRQGAGDTEAFFGQGTRLTVV.

The chain links TRBV3-1 (or the pseudogene TRBV3-2) to TRBJ2-2, with 10 bases identical to TRBD2. The J segment lost 7 bases and the V segment lost 5 bases, leaving 13 bases of the junction unmatched. This CDR3 comprises 17 residues. The germline CDR1 and CDR2 sequences are LGHDT and YNNKEL (reference sequence). The CDR3 sequence: CASSFLAGGLGSGELFF. The CDR3 DNA is TGTGCCAGCAGCTTCTTAGCGGGAGGCTTGGGGAGCGGGGAGCTGTTTTTT.

CDR3 nucleotides: TGTGCCAGCAGCCAAGACCCCGACGGACAGGGCCTCCACTTT. The encoded protein is CASSQDPDGQGLHF. The V call is TRBV4-2, the J call TRBJ1-6; 8 bases align to TRBD1. Germline CDR1 and CDR2: LGHNA and YNFKEQ. With 0 bases clipped from V and 15 bases from J, the junction kept 7 bases outside the gene matches. The CDR3 runs to 14 residues.

The chain couples TRBV28 to TRBJ1-2; the D is unclear. Germline values: CDR1 MDHEN, CDR2 SYDVKM. This CDR3 comprises 12 residues. The V gene lost 5 bases and the J gene lost 7 bases, with 11 bases spanning the gap. CDR3 amino acids: CASSARGFGYTF. The CDR3 DNA sequence: TGTGCCAGCAGTGCCCGCGGGTTTGGCTACACCTTC.

The chain couples TRBV18 to TRBJ1-1; D is ambiguous. Germline assignment: CDR1 KGHSH and CDR2 LQKENI. The CDR3 is 13 residues long. The V gene lost 4 bases and the J gene lost 1 base, with 7 bases spanning the gap. DNA of the CDR3: TGTGCCAGCTCACGACTGACGAACACTGAAGCTTTCTTT. This codes for CASSRLTNTEAFF. The full variable domain, with the rest looked up from reference TRBV18 and TRBJ1-1, is NAGVMQNPRHLVRRRGQEARLRCSPMKGHSHVYWYRQLPEEGLKFMVYLQKENIIDESGMPKERFSAEFPKEGPSILRIQQVVRGDSAAYFCASSRLTNTEAFFGQGTRLTVV.

This chain connects TRBV7-2 to TRBJ1-3; D unclear. V was pared by 0 bases and J by 2 bases, with 11 bases between. Germline CDR1 is SGHTA and CDR2 is FQGNSA. The CDR3 is 16 residues long. The DNA of the CDR3 is TGTGCCAGCAGCTTAGCGCTGGCAGGCACTGGAAACACCATATATTTT. This sequence encodes CASSLALAGTGNTIYF.

The chain's CDR3 is CASSAASGALEETQYF. CDR3 nucleotides: TGTGCCAGCAGTGCGGCTAGCGGGGCACTCGAAGAGACCCAGTACTTC. The genes are TRBV2 and TRBJ2-5; 9 nucleotides align to TRBD2. The CDR3 runs 16 residues. Germline CDR1 reads SNHLY; CDR2 reads FYNNEI. With 4 bases clipped from V and 3 bases from J, the junction kept 9 bases outside the gene matches.

V and J are TRBV16 and TRBJ2-2; D unresolved. The CDR3 runs 15 residues. Germline loops: CDR1 KGHSY, CDR2 FQNENV. V lost 0 bases and J lost 4, with 9 bases in between. CDR3: CASSQSSTFTGELFF. The CDR3 coding sequence is TGTGCCAGCAGCCAATCGTCAACATTCACCGGGGAGCTGTTTTTT.

The genes are TRBV5-4 and TRBJ2-3, with 10 bases that match TRBD2. The ends lost 4 bases at V and 6 bases at J; junction bases unmatched: 5. The germline gives CDR1 SGHNT, CDR2 YYREEE (reference sequence). The CDR3 contains 14 residues. The chain's CDR3 is CASSPAGGPDTQYF. CDR3 sequence (DNA): TGTGCCAGCAGCCCAGCGGGAGGGCCTGATACGCAGTATTTT.

The chain has TRBV30 and TRBJ1-1; TRBD1 matches at 8 bases. The CDR3 contains 13 residues. Trimming cost V 1 base and J 3 bases; bases outside gene matches: 1. Germline lookup yields CDR1 GTSNPN and CDR2 SVGIG (reference sequence). The CDR3 nucleotides are TGTGCCTGGAGTGAACAGGGGGACACTGAAGCTTTCTTT. This sequence encodes CAWSEQGDTEAFF.

The chain recombines TRBV7-3 with TRBJ1-2; D gene unclear. Trimming pared 0 bases from V and 8 bases from J, leaving 10 bases between. Germline CDR1 and CDR2: SGHTA and FQGTGA. This CDR3 region has 13 residues. The CDR3 bases are TGTGCCAGCAGCTTAACCCCAGATACAGGCTACACCTTC. As protein: CASSLTPDTGYTF.

This chain connects TRBV6-5 to TRBJ1-6, with D hard to call. Germline loops: CDR1 MNHEY, CDR2 SVGAGI. This CDR3 is 14 amino acids long. V was cut by 6 bases and J by 0 bases, with 6 bases left in between. CDR3: CASSVSSYNSPLHF. CDR3 sequence (DNA): TGTGCCAGCAGCGTGAGCTCCTATAATTCACCCCTCCACTTT.

V usage is TRBV4-2 and J usage is TRBJ2-5; 10 nucleotides match TRBD2. The CDR3 is made up of 17 amino acids. Unmatched junction bases numbered 8, after V lost 0 bases and J lost 4 bases. Germline CDR1 LGHNA, CDR2 YNFKEQ. Written as DNA, the CDR3 is TGTGCCAGCAGCCAAGATTCAAGCGGGGGGGCGAGAGAGACCCAGTACTTC. Protein sequence: CASSQDSSGGARETQYF.

V usage is TRBV7-2 and J usage is TRBJ1-3; the D gene is possibly TRBD1 (6 bases). CDR1 is SGHTA, CDR2 FQGNSA, per germline. V lost 3 bases and J 9 bases, leaving 24 bases between the germline ends. The CDR3 extends over 17 amino acids. The chain's CDR3 is CASSFTARAGAAGTIYF. For the CDR3, the DNA is TGTGCCAGCAGCTTTACAGCCCGGGCAGGGGCTGCGGGCACCATATATTTT. Together with reference TRBV7-2 and TRBJ1-3, the CDR3 gives the full variable domain: GAGVSQSPSNKVTEKGKDVELRCDPISGHTALYWYRQSLGQGLEFLIYFQGNSAPDKSGLPSDRFSAERTGGSVSTLTIQRTQQEDSAVYLCASSFTARAGAAGTIYFGEGSWLTVV.

The chain is built from TRBV5-1 and TRBJ2-3, with a possible D match to TRBD2 (5 bases). V was shortened by 2 bases and J by 0 bases, with 16 bases between the two germline ends. Looked up from germline, CDR1 is SGHRS and CDR2 is YFSETQ. The CDR3 length is 17 residues. CDR3 bases: TGCGCCAGCAGCTTACAAGCGGCGATGTTTAGCACAGATACGCAGTATTTT. Protein: CASSLQAAMFSTDTQYF.

The rearrangement joins TRBV27 to TRBJ2-3; 13 nucleotides line up with TRBD2. Germline trimming cut 10 bases from V and 4 bases from J; bases unmatched to any gene: 2. The CDR3 extends over 13 amino acids. Germline V lookup: CDR1 MNHEY, CDR2 SMNVEV (reference sequence). For the CDR3, the DNA is TGTGCCACTGGGACTAGCGGGGCAGATACGCAGTATTTT. Translated: CATGTSGADTQYF.

This sequence joins TRBV10-2 and TRBJ1-4; D gene ambiguous. The germline V gene has CDR1 WSHSY and CDR2 SAAADI. The CDR3 extends over 16 amino acids. Trimming removed 2 bases from V and 1 base from J, with 11 bases in between. CDR3 nucleotides: TGCGCCAGCAGTGAGAAGGCGGGGATAACTAATGAAAAACTGTTTTTT. It yields the protein CASSEKAGITNEKLFF.

The gene calls are TRBV6-6 and TRBJ2-2; perhaps TRBD1 as D (6 bases). The CDR3 totals 13 residues. The V end was cut by 7 bases, the J end by 2 bases, with 8 bases between. Germline-derived CDR1 and CDR2 are MNHNY and SVGAGI (reference sequence). DNA of the CDR3: TGTGCCAGCAAGGACAGTAACACCGGGGAGCTGTTTTTT. Translation gives CASKDSNTGELFF.

The V call is TRBV19, the J call TRBJ1-5, with 7 bases that match TRBD1. CDR3 size: 14 residues. V trimming: 8 bases; J trimming: 3 bases; junction bases outside the gene matches: 7. Germline values: CDR1 LNHDA, CDR2 SQIVND (reference sequence). The CDR3 coding sequence is TGTGCCAGTTACGACAGGGTCTCCAATCAGCCCCAGCATTTT. It yields the protein CASYDRVSNQPQHF.

The chain has TRBV6-1 and TRBJ2-3, with a tentative D call TRBD2 (6 bases). Germline V CDR1 and CDR2: MNHNS, SASEGT. Between the trimmed V and J ends, which lost 1 base and 4 bases, there was a span of 15 bases. The CDR3 extends over 16 amino acids. The CDR3 sequence is CASSEGAPGDADTQYF. For the CDR3, the DNA is TGTGCCAGCAGTGAAGGGGCCCCGGGGGACGCAGATACGCAGTATTTT.

V is TRBV4-1 and J is TRBJ2-1, with TRBD1 matching over 7 bases. Germline V gene data show CDR1 as MGHRA and CDR2 as YSYEKL. This CDR3 is 15 amino acids long. V lost 3 bases, J lost 0 bases, and 2 bases stayed unmatched. CDR3 region: CASSQGQSSYNEQFF. CDR3 bases: TGCGCCAGCAGCCAGGGACAGAGCTCCTACAATGAGCAGTTCTTC.

This clone was counted only a few times. The chain employs TRBV7-2 and TRBJ2-1, with 9 positions matching TRBD2. Germline CDR1 is SGHTA and CDR2 is FQGNSA. Unmatched junction bases numbered 8, after V lost 4 bases and J lost 7 bases. This CDR3 has 15 amino acids. Here the CDR3 reads CASSSIAGVGNEQFF. CDR3 DNA: TGTGCCAGCAGCTCGATAGCGGGAGTCGGTAATGAGCAGTTCTTC.

This clone was seen only a few times. The chain recombines TRBV11-3 with TRBJ1-1; the match to TRBD1 covers 9 bases. The V segment lost 1 base and the J segment 11 bases; nucleotides outside the gene matches: 5. The CDR3 has 13 amino acids. CDR1 and CDR2 (germline): SGHNT, YENEEA. The CDR3 DNA is TGTGCCAGCAGCTTAGGGACAGGGGTCGCCGCTTTCTTT. Translating gives CASSLGTGVAAFF.